This T cell receptor beta chain was profiled in a study of Graves' ophthalmopathy and Graves' hyperthyroidism. Study at large: Samples of peripheral blood were obtained at initial diagnosis, prior to treatment of any kind.

No donor had other autoimmune disease, uncontrolled infection, pregnancy or lactation. Broader study findings: Predictions made by the model for ophthalmopathy progression reached roughly 64% sensitivity and about 72% specificity. Blood also carried most expanded thyroid clonotypes exceeding 0.001 frequency.

Looked up from germline, CDR1 is GTSNPN and CDR2 is SVGIG (reference sequence). The CDR3 totals 13 residues. V was clipped by 5 bases and J by 1 base; unmatched bases: 4. In the case of this clonotype: The antigen is not known.

RNA transcripts provided the template for amplifying TCR beta CDR3 regions. HTBI primers were used in a first-round RT-PCR, which preceded a second-round multiplex PCR. TCRdb reprocessed the multiplex PCR reads via MiXCR and lists one record per CDR3 protein. The sample yields about 400,000 distinct CDR3 sequences, around 16% seen once. The chain employs TRBV30 and TRBJ1-1; 7 bases are shared with TRBD1. Material for sequencing was peripheral blood. The origin of this receptor is a woman between 18 and 29 years old with Graves' ophthalmopathy. The CDR3 region is CAWRQGWNTEAFF. The CDR3 nucleotides read TGTGCCTGGCGACAGGGATGGAACACTGAAGCTTTCTTT.